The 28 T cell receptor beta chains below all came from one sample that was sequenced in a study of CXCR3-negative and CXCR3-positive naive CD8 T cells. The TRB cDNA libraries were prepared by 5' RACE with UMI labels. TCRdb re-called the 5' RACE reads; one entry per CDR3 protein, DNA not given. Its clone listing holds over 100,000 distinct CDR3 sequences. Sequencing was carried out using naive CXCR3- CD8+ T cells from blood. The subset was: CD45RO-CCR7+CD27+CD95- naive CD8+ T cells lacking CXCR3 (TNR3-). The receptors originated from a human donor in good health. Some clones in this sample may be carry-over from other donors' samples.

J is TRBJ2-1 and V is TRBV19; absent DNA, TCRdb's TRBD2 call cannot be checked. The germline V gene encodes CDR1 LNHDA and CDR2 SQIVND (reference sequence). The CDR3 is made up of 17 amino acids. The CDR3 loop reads CASSIPPAGAPYNEQFF.

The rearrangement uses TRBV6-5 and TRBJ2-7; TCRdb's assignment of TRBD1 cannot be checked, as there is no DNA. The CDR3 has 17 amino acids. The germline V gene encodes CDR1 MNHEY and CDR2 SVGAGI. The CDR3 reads CASTATRGGTGLYEQYF.

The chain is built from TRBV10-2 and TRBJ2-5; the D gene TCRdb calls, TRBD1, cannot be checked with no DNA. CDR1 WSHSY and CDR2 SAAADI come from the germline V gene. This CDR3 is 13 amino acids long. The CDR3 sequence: CASSGRGVETQYF.

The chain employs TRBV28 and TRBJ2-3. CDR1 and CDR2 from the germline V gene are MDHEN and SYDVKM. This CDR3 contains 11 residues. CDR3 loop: CASNAGATQYF.

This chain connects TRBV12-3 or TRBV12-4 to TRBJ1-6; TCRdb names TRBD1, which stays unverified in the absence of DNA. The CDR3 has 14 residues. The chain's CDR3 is CASSFRGDRSPLHF.

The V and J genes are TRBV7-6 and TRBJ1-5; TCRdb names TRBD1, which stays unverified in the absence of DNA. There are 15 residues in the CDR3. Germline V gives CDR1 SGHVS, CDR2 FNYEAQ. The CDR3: CASSQWTGVNQPQHF.

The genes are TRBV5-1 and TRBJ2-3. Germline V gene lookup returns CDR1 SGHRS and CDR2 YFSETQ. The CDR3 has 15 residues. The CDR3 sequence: CASSLPELISDTQYF.

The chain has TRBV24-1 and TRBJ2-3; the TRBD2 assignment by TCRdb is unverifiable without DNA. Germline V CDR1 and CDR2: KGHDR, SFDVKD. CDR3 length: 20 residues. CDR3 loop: CATSDDKTSGKPYSVDTQYF.

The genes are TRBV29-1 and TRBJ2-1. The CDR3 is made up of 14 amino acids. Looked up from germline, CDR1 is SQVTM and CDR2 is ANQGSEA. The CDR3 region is CSVDVDGTYNEQFF.

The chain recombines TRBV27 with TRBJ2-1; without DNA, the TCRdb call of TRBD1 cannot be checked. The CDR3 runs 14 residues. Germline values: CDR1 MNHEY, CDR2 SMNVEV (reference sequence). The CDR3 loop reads CASNRRDTNNEQFF.

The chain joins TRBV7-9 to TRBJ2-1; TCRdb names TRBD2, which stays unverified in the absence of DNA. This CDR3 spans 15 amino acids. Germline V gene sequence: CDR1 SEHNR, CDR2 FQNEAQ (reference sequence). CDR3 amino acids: CASSLVAAHYNEQFF.

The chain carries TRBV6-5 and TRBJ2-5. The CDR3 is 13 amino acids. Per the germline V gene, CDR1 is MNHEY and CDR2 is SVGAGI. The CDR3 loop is CASSGVVGETQYF.

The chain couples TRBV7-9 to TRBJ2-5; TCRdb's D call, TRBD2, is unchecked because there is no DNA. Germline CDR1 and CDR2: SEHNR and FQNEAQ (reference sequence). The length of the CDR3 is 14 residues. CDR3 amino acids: CASSLAGPQETQYF.

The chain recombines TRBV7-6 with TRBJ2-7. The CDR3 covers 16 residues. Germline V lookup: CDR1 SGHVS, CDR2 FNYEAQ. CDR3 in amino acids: CASSRVVRVKFNEQYF.

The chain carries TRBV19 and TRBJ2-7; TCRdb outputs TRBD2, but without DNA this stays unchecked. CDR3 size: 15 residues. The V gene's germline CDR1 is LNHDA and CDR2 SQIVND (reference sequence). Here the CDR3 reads CASSMLASGRYEQYF.

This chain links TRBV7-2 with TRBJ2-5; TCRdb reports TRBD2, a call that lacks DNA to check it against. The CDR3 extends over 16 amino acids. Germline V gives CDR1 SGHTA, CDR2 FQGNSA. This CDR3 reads CACSLVGIAGIETQYF.

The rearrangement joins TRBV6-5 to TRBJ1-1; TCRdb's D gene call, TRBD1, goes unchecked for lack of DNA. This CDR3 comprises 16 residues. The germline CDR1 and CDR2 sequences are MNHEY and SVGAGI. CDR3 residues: CASSYPRDGTNTEAFF.

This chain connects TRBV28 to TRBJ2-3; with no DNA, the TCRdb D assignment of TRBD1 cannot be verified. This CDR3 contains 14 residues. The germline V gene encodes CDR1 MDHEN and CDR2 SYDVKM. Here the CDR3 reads CASSSQGVGDTQYF.

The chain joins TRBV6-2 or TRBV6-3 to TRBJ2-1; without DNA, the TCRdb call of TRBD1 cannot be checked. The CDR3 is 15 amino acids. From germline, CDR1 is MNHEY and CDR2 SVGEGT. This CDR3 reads CASSYSARAHNEQFF.

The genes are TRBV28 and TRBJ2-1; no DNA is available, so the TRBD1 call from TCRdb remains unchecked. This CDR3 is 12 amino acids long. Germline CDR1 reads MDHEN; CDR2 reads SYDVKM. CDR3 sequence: CASRGQGNEQFF. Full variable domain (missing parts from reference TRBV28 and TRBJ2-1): DVKVTQSSRYLVKRTGEKVFLECVQDMDHENMFWYRQDPGLGLRLIYFSYDVKMKEKGDIPEGYSVSREKKERFSLILESASTNQTSMYLCASRGQGNEQFFGPGTRLTVL.

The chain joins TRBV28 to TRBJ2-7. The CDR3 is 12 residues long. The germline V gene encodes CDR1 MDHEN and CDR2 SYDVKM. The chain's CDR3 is CASSYTLYEQYF.

CDR3 sequence reads: CASSLVGQDTEAFF. This sequence joins TRBV5-1 and TRBJ1-1. This CDR3 region has 14 residues. Germline V gene sequence: CDR1 SGHRS, CDR2 YFSETQ. Combining the CDR3 with reference TRBV5-1 and TRBJ1-1 gives the whole variable domain KAGVTQTPRYLIKTRGQQVTLSCSPISGHRSVSWYQQTPGQGLQFLFEYFSETQRNKGNFPGRFSGRQFSNSRSEMNVSTLELGDSALYLCASSLVGQDTEAFFGQGTRLTVV.

This CDR3 reads CASTGDRGLDTQYF. V usage is TRBV5-1 and J usage is TRBJ2-3; with no DNA, the TCRdb D assignment of TRBD1 cannot be verified. The CDR3 is 14 amino acids. The germline CDR1 and CDR2 sequences are SGHRS and YFSETQ.

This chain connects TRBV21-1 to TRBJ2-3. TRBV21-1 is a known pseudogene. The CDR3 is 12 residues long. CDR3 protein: CASSIFWDTQYF.

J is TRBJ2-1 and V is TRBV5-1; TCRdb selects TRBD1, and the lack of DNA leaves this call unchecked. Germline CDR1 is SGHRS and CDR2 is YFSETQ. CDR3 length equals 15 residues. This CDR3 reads CASSLGGETYNEQFF. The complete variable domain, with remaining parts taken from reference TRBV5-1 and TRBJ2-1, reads KAGVTQTPRYLIKTRGQQVTLSCSPISGHRSVSWYQQTPGQGLQFLFEYFSETQRNKGNFPGRFSGRQFSNSRSEMNVSTLELGDSALYLCASSLGGETYNEQFFGPGTRLTVL.

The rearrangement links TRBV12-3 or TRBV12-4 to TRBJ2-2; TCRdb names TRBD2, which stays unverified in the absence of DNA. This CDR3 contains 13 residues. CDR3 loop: CASTRGGTGELFF.

CDR3 in amino acids: CASSAPPQGTGELFF. The chain carries TRBV28 and TRBJ2-2; TCRdb calls TRBD1, which cannot be checked without DNA. CDR1 is MDHEN, CDR2 SYDVKM, per germline. The CDR3 contains 15 residues.

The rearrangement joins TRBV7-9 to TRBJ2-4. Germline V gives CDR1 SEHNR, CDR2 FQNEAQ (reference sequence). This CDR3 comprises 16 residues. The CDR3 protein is CASSLVAGVAKNIQYF.